A single T cell receptor beta chain is shown here with its context. Antigen: not known. Assay used: immunoSEQ multiplex PCR; TCRdb lists only in-frame clones, some missing. The repertoire includes over 75,000 clones, approximately 85% of them detected once, and about 3% sits in the top ten. The sample is drawn from a study of T cell responses to AZD1222 COVID-19 vaccine. The V end was cut by 9 bases, the J end by 3 bases, with 8 bases between. Germline V lookup: CDR1 KGHDR, CDR2 SFDVKD. This CDR3 contains 11 residues. Study-wide findings and caveats: Vaccine-associated CD4 TCRs ranged over spike, dominating at 160-218 and 743-854. There were mostly white British donors and more females than males, and clonal diversity was possibly underestimated. Unmutated variant regions reportedly attract nearly half of all spike-specific TCRs.

The gene calls are TRBV24-1 and TRBJ2-7; D gene ambiguous. The sequence derives from an adult who received the AZD1222 COVID-19 vaccine. The sequences come from peripheral blood, collected 28 days after the second AZD1222 dose. The CDR3 nucleotides read TGTGCCACCTCCACCGGCTACGAGCAGTACTTC. Translation: CATSTGYEQYF.